This TCR beta chain is drawn from a study of T cells after posttransplantation cyclophosphamide. Sequenced by immunoSEQ multiplex PCR; TCRdb stores in-frame clones only, minus some. The data contain 45,000 to 65,000 clones, about 82% of them singletons. Trimming removed 4 bases at V and 2 bases at J, with 9 bases between. This CDR3 is built from 14 residues. CDR1 and CDR2 from the germline V gene are SSHAT and FNYEAQ (reference sequence). V and J are TRBV7-7 and TRBJ2-1; perhaps TRBD1 as D (6 bases). The sequence derives from a man younger than 40 with a blood cancer, CMV-positive, and with a related stem cell donor. Sequences were obtained from PBMCs. The CDR3 sequence is CASSSQGTYNEQFF. The CDR3 bases are TGTGCCAGCAGCTCACAGGGAACCTACAATGAGCAGTTCTTC.